This TCR beta chain was sequenced for a study of blood T cell repertoires in COVID-19. The protocol was immunoSEQ multiplex PCR, while the TCRdb copy is restricted to in-frame clones and leaves out a portion. The table includes 55,000 to 75,000 clones, about 86% detected once. The table lists this clone with a count of one. The sequence derives from a man between 65 and 85 years old with acute or convalescent COVID-19. The material sequenced was peripheral blood.

For the CDR3, the DNA is TGTGCCAGCAGTTTAAAGGGACAGGGTCGTCCTGAAGCTTTCTTT. Protein product: CASSLKGQGRPEAFF. The V call is TRBV28, the J call TRBJ1-1; 9 bases are a match to TRBD1. The CDR3 is 15 residues long. Germline V gene data show CDR1 as MDHEN and CDR2 as SYDVKM. The J segment lost 6 bases and the V segment lost 2 bases, leaving 7 bases of the junction unmatched.